The 30 T cell receptor beta chains presented below share a single source sample, sequenced in a study of blood T cell repertoires in COVID-19. The method was immunoSEQ multiplex PCR; TCRdb's version includes in-frame clones alone and lacks a portion of them. The sample has 50,000 or so clones, approximately 80% seen once; the top ten hold about 59%. Material for sequencing was peripheral blood. All receptors derive from an older man with acute or convalescent COVID-19.

The chain combines TRBV6-4 with TRBJ2-1, with 8 bases fitting TRBD2. With 8 bases clipped from V and 3 bases from J, the junction kept 6 bases outside the gene matches. This CDR3 region has 14 residues. Germline loops: CDR1 MRHNA, CDR2 SNTAGT. This chain's CDR3 is CASRASGLYNEQFF. CDR3 sequence (DNA): TGTGCCAGCCGCGCTAGCGGGCTCTACAATGAGCAGTTCTTC.

This chain joins TRBV24-1 and TRBJ1-2; 7 bases are shared with TRBD1. J lost 6 bases, V lost 3 bases, and 9 bases had no gene match. This CDR3 is 15 amino acids long. Per the germline V gene, CDR1 is KGHDR and CDR2 is SFDVKD. The CDR3 loop reads CATSDRLGGAHGYTF. CDR3 nucleotide sequence: TGTGCCACCAGTGATCGCCTAGGGGGCGCCCATGGCTACACCTTC.

The genes are TRBV4-1 and TRBJ1-1; D gene unclear. The CDR3 runs 16 residues. Between the trimmed V and J ends, which lost 0 bases and 4 bases, there was a span of 15 bases. Germline values: CDR1 MGHRA, CDR2 YSYEKL. The CDR3 bases are TGCGCCAGCAGCCAAGAGATCGGGTTAGTAGGCACTGAAGCTTTCTTT. It specifies CASSQEIGLVGTEAFF.

V usage is TRBV5-4 and J usage is TRBJ2-3; 7 bases agree with TRBD2. V shed 3 bases, J shed 6 bases, and the junction held 16 bases outside the gene matches. The CDR3 length is 17 residues. The germline V gene encodes CDR1 SGHNT and CDR2 YYREEE (reference sequence). The CDR3 DNA is TGTGCCAGCAGCTCCCCTGGGGCAGGAGCGGGGAGGGATACGCAGTATTTT. Translating gives CASSSPGAGAGRDTQYF.

This clone appeared a few times. V usage is TRBV7-2 and J usage is TRBJ2-2; no clear D. The CDR3 has 15 amino acids. V was clipped by 5 bases and J by 3 bases, with 13 bases between them. In germline, CDR1 is SGHTA, CDR2 FQGNSA. The CDR3 region is CASSPPTADTGELFF. CDR3 in DNA: TGTGCCAGCAGCCCCCCGACCGCGGACACCGGGGAGCTGTTTTTT.

The genes are TRBV30 and TRBJ1-1; TRBD1 is a possible D gene (5 bases). CDR3 length: 13 residues. Trimming removed 0 bases at V and 4 bases at J, with 9 bases between. Germline values: CDR1 GTSNPN, CDR2 SVGIG (reference sequence). The CDR3 sequence: CAWSVLGGTEAFF. CDR3 DNA: TGTGCCTGGAGTGTACTGGGGGGCACTGAAGCTTTCTTT.

The chain combines TRBV11-2 with TRBJ2-7; tentative D call: TRBD1 (6 bases). V was trimmed by 7 bases and J by 1 base, leaving 14 bases between them. There are 14 residues in the CDR3. Germline V gene data show CDR1 as SGHAT and CDR2 as FQNNGV. CDR3 in amino acids: CASIQQGTSYEQYF. CDR3 DNA: TGTGCCAGCATCCAACAGGGAACTTCCTACGAGCAGTACTTC.

Only a few counts were recorded for this clone. The J gene is TRBJ1-1, the V gene TRBV30; 10 bases fit TRBD1. The CDR3 length is 15 residues. V lost 1 base to trimming and J lost 3 bases; unmatched junction nucleotides: 5. Looked up from germline, CDR1 is GTSNPN and CDR2 is SVGIG (reference sequence). The CDR3: CAWSGDRGLYTEAFF. The CDR3 DNA follows: TGTGCCTGGAGTGGAGACAGGGGGCTTTACACTGAAGCTTTCTTT. Full variable domain (rest looked up from reference TRBV30 and TRBJ1-1): SQTIHQWPATLVQPVGSPLSLECTVEGTSNPNLYWYRQAAGRGLQLLFYSVGIGQISSEVPQNLSASRPQDRQFILSSKKLLLSDSGFYLCAWSGDRGLYTEAFFGQGTRLTVV.

V usage is TRBV6-5 and J usage is TRBJ2-1, with TRBD2 as a possible D gene (6 bases). Trimming pared 2 bases from V and 4 bases from J, leaving 9 bases between. Germline-derived CDR1 and CDR2 are MNHEY and SVGAGI. The CDR3 totals 14 residues. CDR3 amino acids: CASSYGRGYNEQFF. The CDR3, as DNA: TGTGCCAGCAGTTACGGGCGGGGTTACAATGAGCAGTTCTTC.

Written as DNA, the CDR3 is TGTGCCAGCAGCTTAGTCCCGGGGGATGAGCAGTTCTTC. Translated: CASSLVPGDEQFF. The chain employs TRBV7-2 and TRBJ2-1; D is perhaps TRBD2 (6 bases). Trimming cost V 1 base and J 8 bases, with 9 bases left between them. Germline CDR1 and CDR2: SGHTA and FQGNSA. The CDR3 covers 13 residues.

V gene TRBV7-3 combines with J gene TRBJ2-1; tentatively, D is TRBD2 (5 bases). This CDR3 comprises 13 residues. Trimming shortened V by 5 bases and J by 4 bases, and 9 bases separated the two germline ends. Per the germline V gene, CDR1 is SGHTA and CDR2 is FQGTGA. This CDR3 is CASSMDSYNEQFF. CDR3 nucleotides: TGTGCCAGCAGCATGGACTCGTACAATGAGCAGTTCTTC.

This chain uses TRBV6-6 with TRBJ2-7, with TRBD1 identical over 8 bases. V trimming: 2 bases; J trimming: 3 bases; junction bases outside the gene matches: 9. CDR1 is MNHNY and CDR2 is SVGAGI in the germline V gene (reference sequence). The CDR3 length is 16 residues. The CDR3 DNA follows: TGTGCCAGCAGTTACATATTCAGGACAGGGCGCTACGAGCAGTACTTC. This encodes CASSYIFRTGRYEQYF.

The V and J genes are TRBV11-3 and TRBJ2-1; TRBD1 aligns across 11 bases. Germline V gives CDR1 SGHNT, CDR2 YENEEA. This CDR3 comprises 15 residues. J lost 7 bases, V lost 1 base, and 3 bases had no gene match. CDR3 coding DNA: TGTGCCAGCAGCTTAGGGGGACAGGGGGGAAATGAGCAGTTCTTC. It codes for CASSLGGQGGNEQFF.

This sequence joins TRBV6-5 and TRBJ1-3; tentatively, D is TRBD1 (6 bases). This CDR3 contains 15 residues. Germline assignment: CDR1 MNHEY and CDR2 SVGAGI. V was clipped by 4 bases and J by 0 bases, with 10 bases between them. The CDR3 loop is CASSSGDNSGNTIYF. The CDR3 coding sequence is TGTGCCAGCAGTTCCGGGGACAACTCTGGAAACACCATATATTTT.

The rearrangement joins TRBV3-1 (or the pseudogene TRBV3-2) to TRBJ1-6, with a possible D match to TRBD1 (5 bases). Trimming left V 5 bases short and J 10 bases short, with 15 bases between. This CDR3 is built from 14 residues. Germline V gene lookup returns CDR1 LGHDT and CDR2 YNNKEL (reference sequence). CDR3 amino acids: CASSTPGGLSPLHF. The CDR3 nucleotides are TGTGCCAGCAGCACCCCGGGGGGATTGTCACCCCTCCACTTT.

The CDR3: CASSTTSGIGGELFF. The CDR3 DNA sequence: TGTGCCAGCAGCACGACTAGCGGGATTGGCGGGGAGCTGTTTTTT. The rearrangement joins TRBV7-2 to TRBJ2-2; 11 bases align to TRBD2. V dropped 5 bases and J dropped 7; count of bases not matched to a gene: 6. The CDR3 length is 15 residues. Germline CDR1 SGHTA, CDR2 FQGNSA.

J is TRBJ2-1 and V is TRBV30; TRBD2 agrees at 9 bases. The junction had 10 bases not matched to a gene; V was cut back by 1 base and J by 12 bases. The CDR3 is 14 amino acids. Per the germline V gene, CDR1 is GTSNPN and CDR2 is SVGIG (reference sequence). The CDR3 spells CAWSARGGIRGQFF. CDR3 in DNA: TGTGCCTGGAGTGCGCGGGGGGGGATCCGAGGGCAGTTCTTC.

The chain combines TRBV7-2 with TRBJ2-1, with 8 bases matching TRBD1. J lost 9 bases, V lost 1 base, and 2 bases had no gene match. CDR1 and CDR2 (germline): SGHTA, FQGNSA. CDR3 size: 13 residues. The CDR3 coding sequence is TGTGCCAGCAGCTTAGAACAGGGGGGTGAGCAGTTCTTC. Its protein product is CASSLEQGGEQFF. The entire variable domain, with the rest obtained from reference TRBV7-2 and TRBJ2-1, is as follows: GAGVSQSPSNKVTEKGKDVELRCDPISGHTALYWYRQSLGQGLEFLIYFQGNSAPDKSGLPSDRFSAERTGGSVSTLTIQRTQQEDSAVYLCASSLEQGGEQFFGPGTRLTVL.

The chain has TRBV28 and TRBJ1-4; TRBD1 matches at 9 bases. Germline CDR1 is MDHEN and CDR2 is SYDVKM. The CDR3 sequence is 17 residues long. Germline trimming cut 6 bases from V and 4 bases from J; bases unmatched to any gene: 12. CDR3 sequence reads: CASRGSGTGSLNEKLFF. The CDR3 DNA reads as TGTGCCAGCAGGGGATCCGGGACAGGGAGTCTTAATGAAAAACTGTTTTTT.

The table lists this clone with a count of one. The chain uses TRBV19 and TRBJ2-1, with D possibly TRBD1 on 5 matching bases. The germline gives CDR1 LNHDA, CDR2 SQIVND (reference sequence). The CDR3 length is 12 residues. Trimming took off 5 bases at V and 9 bases at J, with 11 bases between the two ends. The CDR3: CASSPLGLEQFF. CDR3 DNA: TGTGCCAGTAGTCCCTTGGGGCTTGAGCAGTTCTTC.

This rearrangement joins TRBV3-1 (or the pseudogene TRBV3-2) to TRBJ2-3; 15 nucleotides line up with TRBD2. This CDR3 is 21 amino acids long. Looked up from germline, CDR1 is LGHDT and CDR2 is YNNKEL (reference sequence). Trimming took 2 bases from V and 3 from J; bases not matched to a gene: 15. CDR3 in DNA: TGTGCCAGCAGCCAATTCTCGGACACAGGACTAGCGGGAGGGCTGACAGATACGCAGTATTTT. This encodes CASSQFSDTGLAGGLTDTQYF.

V and J are TRBV11-3 and TRBJ2-3; D not resolved. V lost 0 bases and J lost 5, with 6 bases in between. Germline V gives CDR1 SGHNT, CDR2 YENEEA. This CDR3 has 13 residues. In nucleotides, the CDR3 is TGTGCCAGCAGCTTAGAATTCGGAGATACGCAGTATTTT. Protein sequence: CASSLEFGDTQYF. The variable domain in full, completed from reference TRBV11-3 and TRBJ2-3, reads EAGVVQSPRYKIIEKKQPVAFWCNPISGHNTLYWYLQNLGQGPELLIRYENEEAVDDSQLPKDRFSAERLKGVDSTLKIQPAELGDSAVYLCASSLEFGDTQYFGPGTRLTVL.

This chain links TRBV25-1 with TRBJ1-1, with D perhaps TRBD1 (5 bases). Per germline, CDR1 MGHDK and CDR2 SYGVNS. Trimming took off 1 base at V and 4 bases at J, with 7 bases between the two ends. The CDR3 runs 13 residues. The CDR3 spells CASSESGGTEAFF. The DNA of the CDR3 is TGTGCCAGCAGTGAATCCGGGGGCACTGAAGCTTTCTTT.

This chain links TRBV5-5 with TRBJ1-1, with 7 bases matching TRBD1. Germline loops: CDR1 SGHKS, CDR2 YYEKEE (reference sequence). The V segment lost 3 bases and the J segment 0 bases; nucleotides outside the gene matches: 2. The CDR3 contains 14 residues. The CDR3 nucleotides read TGTGCCAGCAGCTGGGGACAGTTGAACACTGAAGCTTTCTTT. Protein sequence: CASSWGQLNTEAFF.

This chain joins TRBV6-5 and TRBJ1-2; 7 positions match TRBD1. CDR3 size: 13 residues. V was pared by 6 bases and J by 0 bases, with 1 base of the junction left unmatched. Germline CDR1 is MNHEY and CDR2 is SVGAGI. This CDR3 is CASRDRSNYGYTF. CDR3 in DNA: TGTGCCAGCAGGGACAGGTCTAACTATGGCTACACCTTC.

The CDR3, as DNA: TGCGCCAGCAGCCAACTCAGGACTAGATACACAGATACGCAGTATTTT. Translation gives CASSQLRTRYTDTQYF. This chain joins TRBV4-3 and TRBJ2-3, with 7 bases matching TRBD2. Unmatched junction bases numbered 7, after V lost 2 bases and J lost 2 bases. Germline CDR1 and CDR2: LGHNA and YSLEER. CDR3 size: 16 residues.

This rearrangement joins TRBV27 to TRBJ2-5; TRBD2 might be the D (5 bases). The germline CDR1 and CDR2 sequences are MNHEY and SMNVEV (reference sequence). CDR3 length: 16 residues. V was pared by 6 bases and J by 4 bases, with 21 bases between. Here the CDR3 DNA reads TGTGCCAGCAGGAATGATGAGAGGGCCGAGCTAGAGACCCAGTACTTC. Its protein product is CASRNDERAELETQYF.

This clone was seen only once. This chain uses TRBV3-1 (or the pseudogene TRBV3-2) with TRBJ2-2; 7 bases align to TRBD1. The CDR3 has 15 residues. The germline CDR1 and CDR2 sequences are LGHDT and YNNKEL (reference sequence). V shed 2 bases, J shed 4 bases, and the junction held 4 bases outside the gene matches. The CDR3 sequence: CASSQTGAGTGELFF. As DNA, the CDR3 is TGTGCCAGCAGCCAAACAGGGGCCGGCACCGGGGAGCTGTTTTTT.

A few counts support this clone. The rearrangement uses TRBV7-3 and TRBJ2-5, with 9 nucleotides matching TRBD2. The CDR3 runs to 14 residues. Germline V lookup: CDR1 SGHTA, CDR2 FQGTGA. The junction had 5 bases not matched to a gene; V was cut back by 2 bases and J by 7 bases. CDR3 bases: TGTGCCAGCAGCTTAGAATCTAGCGGGGTGACCCAGTACTTC. Residues: CASSLESSGVTQYF.

The chain links TRBV6-2 or TRBV6-3 to TRBJ2-2; maybe TRBD1 (6 bases). This CDR3 contains 15 residues. V lost 6 bases and J lost 1, with 12 bases in between. Per the germline V gene, CDR1 is MNHEY and CDR2 is SVGEGT. CDR3 nucleotides: TGTGCCAGCAGCCGGACACAGGGGAACACCGGGGAGCTGTTTTTT. Residues: CASSRTQGNTGELFF.